A single sample is the source of the 21 T cell receptor beta chains below, sequenced in a study of blood T cells in healthy people across ages. A second 7 to 11 cycle PCR used barcoded and J-beta primers. TCRdb called the 5' RACE reads again in MiXCR, with one record for every CDR3 protein. The sample holds 1,100,000 or so distinct CDR3 sequences; 45% are singletons and the top ten take approximately 20%. Sequenced: blood. The source of these receptors is a woman in her sixties or seventies in good health.

The CDR3 sequence is CASSFPLAGGPNEQFF. The DNA of the CDR3 is TGTGCCAGCAGTTTTCCTCTAGCGGGAGGGCCCAATGAGCAGTTCTTC. This sequence joins TRBV6-6 and TRBJ2-1; 12 nucleotides match TRBD2. This CDR3 has 16 residues. The V gene's germline CDR1 is MNHNY and CDR2 SVGAGI (reference sequence). With 4 bases clipped from V and 6 bases from J, the junction kept 7 bases outside the gene matches.

In the case of this clonotype: A read error may produce the germline difference seen at one junction end. The gene calls are TRBV19 and TRBJ1-5, with unresolved D. The germline gives CDR1 LNHDA, CDR2 SQIVND (reference sequence). This CDR3 has 13 residues. CDR3 nucleotides: TGTGCCTGTAGTATAGCCTCAAATCAGCCCCAGCATTTT. Translated: CACSIASNQPQHF.

The rearrangement uses TRBV7-3 and TRBJ2-1, with D possibly TRBD1 on 5 matching bases. The CDR3 sequence is 13 residues long. The V end lost 5 bases, the J end lost 3 bases, and 8 bases lay between the germline ends. The germline CDR1 and CDR2 sequences are SGHTA and FQGTGA. The CDR3: CASSQGHYNEQFF. The CDR3 region has the DNA TGTGCCAGCAGCCAGGGCCACTACAATGAGCAGTTCTTC.

Only a few counts were recorded for this clonotype. V gene TRBV20-1 combines with J gene TRBJ1-2; D unresolved. Trimming removed 0 bases at V and 3 bases at J, with 11 bases between. The V gene's germline CDR1 is DFQATT and CDR2 SNEGSKA (reference sequence). This CDR3 spans 14 amino acids. CDR3 in DNA: TGCAGTGCTAGAGATAGCAGTTCTTACTATGGCTACACCTTC. Amino acid sequence: CSARDSSSYYGYTF.

For the CDR3, the DNA is TGTGCCAGCAGAAATAGACAAGGGGGGTTAGGCTACACCTTC. Its protein is CASRNRQGGLGYTF. The chain carries TRBV4-2 and TRBJ1-2, with D perhaps matching TRBD1 (6 bases). Germline V lookup: CDR1 LGHNA, CDR2 YNFKEQ. Trimming removed 6 bases at V and 8 bases at J, with 19 bases between. CDR3 length: 14 residues.

The chain employs TRBV5-1 and TRBJ2-5; D gene unclear. Per germline, CDR1 SGHRS and CDR2 YFSETQ. The CDR3 has 13 residues. The germline V and J ends were trimmed by 5 bases and 5 bases, with 13 bases remaining between them. The CDR3 bases are TGCGCCAGCAGGAGGACCCCGGAGGAGACCCAGTACTTC. It is translated as CASRRTPEETQYF.

To note about this clonotype: The junction differs from germline at one of its ends, possibly a read error. The chain joins TRBV20-1 to TRBJ2-1; D perhaps matches TRBD2 (7 bases). This CDR3 comprises 16 residues. Per the germline V gene, CDR1 is DFQATT and CDR2 is SNEGSKA (reference sequence). This CDR3 is CSARLLGEGVYIEQFF. The DNA of the CDR3 is TGCAGTGCTAGACTCCTCGGGGAGGGGGTGTACATTGAGCAGTTCTTC.

This clonotype has only a few counts. The V gene is TRBV11-3, the J gene TRBJ2-1; D may be TRBD1 or TRBD2 (5 bases each). The CDR3 sequence is 14 residues long. V dropped 4 bases and J dropped 9 bases, with 16 bases sitting between them. CDR1 SGHNT and CDR2 YENEEA come from the germline V gene. CDR3: CASSSRENWGEQFF. CDR3 in DNA: TGTGCCAGCAGCTCCAGGGAGAACTGGGGTGAGCAGTTCTTC.

This clonotype came up a few times. The chain couples TRBV5-4 to TRBJ2-7, with D possibly matching TRBD2 (6 bases). The CDR3 loop spans 13 amino acids. Germline V gene sequence: CDR1 SGHNT, CDR2 YYREEE (reference sequence). The V end lost 6 bases, the J end lost 0 bases, and 10 bases lay between the germline ends. CDR3 in DNA: TGTGCCAGCATGCGGGGACCCTCCTACGAGCAGTACTTC. Protein sequence: CASMRGPSYEQYF.

The chain links TRBV6-1 to TRBJ2-4; 14 bases map to TRBD2. The J call may be in error: the DNA end matches TRBJ2-7 better. This CDR3 is 14 amino acids long. The V gene's germline CDR1 is MNHNS and CDR2 SASEGT. The CDR3 loop reads CASKTSGRGYEQYF. CDR3 nucleotides: TGTGCCAGCAAGACTAGCGGGAGGGGGTACGAGCAGTACTTC.

The rearrangement uses TRBV10-3 and TRBJ2-2; D remains unclear. The CDR3 runs to 11 residues. CDR1 is ENHRY and CDR2 is SYGVKD in the germline V gene. Trimming removed 8 bases from V and 5 bases from J, with 6 bases in between. The CDR3: CAIAGTGELFF. CDR3 bases: TGTGCCATCGCCGGGACCGGGGAGCTGTTTTTT.

This clonotype was seen a few times. The chain recombines TRBV25-1 with TRBJ2-3, with 7 positions matching TRBD2. CDR1 is MGHDK and CDR2 is SYGVNS in the germline V gene. The CDR3 consists of 14 residues. Trimming cost V 7 bases and J 4 bases; bases outside gene matches: 8. The CDR3 sequence: CASTGREFPDTQYF. As DNA, the CDR3 is TGTGCCAGCACTGGGCGGGAGTTTCCAGATACGCAGTATTTT.

The CDR3 DNA is TGCAGTGCTAGAGGGGGGGCAGGGAGCAAAAACATTCAGTACTTC. It is translated as CSARGGAGSKNIQYF. V is TRBV20-1 and J is TRBJ2-4; the D call may be TRBD1 or TRBD2 (6 bases each). Trimming cost V 1 base and J 3 bases, with 13 bases left between them. Germline lookup yields CDR1 DFQATT and CDR2 SNEGSKA (reference sequence). The CDR3 length is 15 residues.

The chain employs TRBV6-6 and TRBJ2-1; D gene unclear. V was trimmed by 5 bases and J by 8 bases, leaving 7 bases between them. Germline V gives CDR1 MNHNY, CDR2 SVGAGI (reference sequence). This CDR3 is built from 11 residues. CDR3 in DNA: TGTGCCAGCAGTGAGCTCGATGAGCAGTTCTTC. This codes for CASSELDEQFF.

The rearrangement links TRBV12-3 or TRBV12-4 to TRBJ2-2, with 9 bases matching TRBD2. The CDR3 length is 16 residues. The ends lost 1 base at V and 5 bases at J; junction bases unmatched: 5. The CDR3 DNA reads TGTGCCAGCAGTTTAGAGGCGGGAGGGAGAACCGGGGAGCTGTTTTTT. Translating gives CASSLEAGGRTGELFF.

The genes are TRBV3-1 and TRBJ2-1; D perhaps matches TRBD2 (7 bases). Germline CDR1 is LGHDT and CDR2 is YNNKEL (reference sequence). V was pared by 4 bases and J by 9 bases, with 16 bases between. The CDR3 is 14 residues long. Here the CDR3 DNA reads TGTGCCAGCAGCCGCGGGGGCGGTGTGGCTGAGCAGTTCTTC. Translation gives CASSRGGGVAEQFF.

This clonotype was counted a single time. The chain joins TRBV4-1 to TRBJ1-1; D may be TRBD1 (6 bases). The CDR3 is 14 residues long. V lost 5 bases and J 0 bases, leaving 10 bases between the germline ends. Germline loops: CDR1 MGHRA, CDR2 YSYEKL. The CDR3 DNA reads as TGCGCCAGCAGCTACGACAGGCTGAACACTGAAGCTTTCTTT. Amino acid sequence: CASSYDRLNTEAFF.

This sequence joins TRBV28 and TRBJ2-1; 7 nucleotides align to TRBD2. Germline-derived CDR1 and CDR2 are MDHEN and SYDVKM. After removal of 6 bases from V and 8 bases from J, the junction contained 10 bases not matched to a gene. The CDR3 runs to 14 residues. CDR3 in amino acids: CASRWEGLSDEQFF. DNA of the CDR3: TGTGCCAGCAGGTGGGAGGGTCTTTCCGATGAGCAGTTCTTC.

The chain has TRBV5-1 and TRBJ2-7; tentatively, D is TRBD2 (6 bases). This CDR3 contains 14 residues. The germline V gene has CDR1 SGHRS and CDR2 YFSETQ. V was cut by 4 bases and J by 0 bases, with 11 bases left in between. The CDR3: CASSRGTDSYEQYF. CDR3 DNA: TGCGCCAGCAGCCGGGGGACGGACTCCTACGAGCAGTACTTC.

In this sample, this clonotype turned up a few times. The V call is TRBV14, the J call TRBJ2-5, with TRBD2 as a possible D gene (6 bases). The CDR3 extends over 14 amino acids. The V gene's germline CDR1 is SGHDN and CDR2 FVKESK. V was pared by 0 bases and J by 4 bases, with 9 bases between. The chain's CDR3 is CASSQESGRETQYF. CDR3 nucleotides: TGTGCCAGCAGCCAAGAAAGCGGGCGAGAGACCCAGTACTTC.

The genes are TRBV7-2 and TRBJ2-5, with a possible D match to TRBD1 (6 bases). V dropped 4 bases and J dropped 4 bases, with 16 bases sitting between them. This CDR3 has 15 residues. Per the germline V gene, CDR1 is SGHTA and CDR2 is FQGNSA. CDR3 DNA sequence: TGTGCCAGCAGCTGGGCCGGTACAGGGTCAGAGACCCAGTACTTC. This sequence encodes CASSWAGTGSETQYF. Based on the CDR3 plus reference TRBV7-2 and TRBJ2-5, the full variable domain is GAGVSQSPSNKVTEKGKDVELRCDPISGHTALYWYRQSLGQGLEFLIYFQGNSAPDKSGLPSDRFSAERTGGSVSTLTIQRTQQEDSAVYLCASSWAGTGSETQYFGPGTRLLVL.